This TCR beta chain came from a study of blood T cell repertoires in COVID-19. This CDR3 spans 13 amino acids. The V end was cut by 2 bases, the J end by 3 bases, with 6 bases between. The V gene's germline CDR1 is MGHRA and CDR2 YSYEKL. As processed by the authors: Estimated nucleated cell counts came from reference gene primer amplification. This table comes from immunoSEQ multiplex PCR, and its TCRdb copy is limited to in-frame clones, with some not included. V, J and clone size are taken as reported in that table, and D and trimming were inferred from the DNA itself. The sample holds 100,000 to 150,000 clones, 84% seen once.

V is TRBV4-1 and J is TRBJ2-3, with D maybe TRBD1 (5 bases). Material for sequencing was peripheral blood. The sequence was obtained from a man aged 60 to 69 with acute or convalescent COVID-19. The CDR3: CASSQRQTDTQYF. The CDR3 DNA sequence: TGCGCCAGCAGCCAAAGACAGACAGATACGCAGTATTTT.